The rows below give T cell receptor beta chains drawn from one sample of a study of beta chain features in type 1 diabetes. TCRdb keeps only in-frame clones here, not all; method: immunoSEQ multiplex PCR. Here the sample spans 900,000 or so clones, roughly 15% being singletons. Sequencing was done on a sample of naive CD4+ T cells from blood. The origin of the receptors is a woman in her late teens or twenties in good health. CDR3s leave out the opening cysteine and the closing phenylalanine or tryptophan. The order of the fields is V gene, J gene, D gene, CDR3 protein. D genes are given only for firm matches.

TRBV19	TRBJ1-5	NA	ASSKEGDGDQPQH
TRBV28	TRBJ1-2	NA	ASSLTTGWQYGYT
TRBV12-5	TRBJ2-1	NA	ASGRTYNEQF
TRBV7-2	TRBJ2-3	NA	ASGKGSTNTDTQY
TRBV7-2	TRBJ2-3	NA	ASSLVETDTQY
TRBV5-4	TRBJ2-7	TRBD2	ASSLREREVSYEQY
TRBV28	TRBJ2-5	NA	ASSLWNKEETQY
TRBV14	TRBJ2-5	NA	ASSGVRSRQETQY
TRBV5-6	TRBJ1-5	TRBD1	ASSFSRTGSPNSNQPQH
TRBV9	TRBJ2-5	NA	ASSVGLGITEETQY
TRBV28	TRBJ1-4	TRBD1	ASSPRTGAFPNEKLF
TRBV2	TRBJ2-1	NA	ASRALRDWRNEQF
TRBV27	TRBJ2-2	TRBD2	ASSPTSGRVSGELF
TRBV6-1	TRBJ2-7	NA	ASSEATGSGYYEQY
TRBV19	TRBJ2-7	TRBD1	ASSRGQGAGSTYEQY
TRBV2	TRBJ2-2	NA	ASSPQGGVLAGELF
TRBV4-2	TRBJ2-1	NA	ASSPGQRQGNEQF
TRBV28	TRBJ2-7	NA	ASSLFGYEQY
TRBV6-6	TRBJ2-2	NA	ASSSGAANTGELF
TRBV30	TRBJ1-1	NA	AWSSRGQHTEAF
TRBV19	TRBJ1-5	TRBD1	ASSPTGAGNQPQH
TRBV18	TRBJ2-1	TRBD1	ASSWDRSYNEQF
TRBV19	TRBJ2-1	TRBD2	ASSHGLAWDEQF
TRBV2	TRBJ2-1	TRBD2	ASSERGLAGYNEQF
TRBV18	TRBJ2-6	NA	ASSSTGISGANVLT
TRBV6-1	TRBJ2-1	NA	ASNLVPRPGEQF
TRBV11-1	TRBJ1-1	NA	ASTRSNTEAF
TRBV7-2	TRBJ1-5	TRBD1	ASSLVDRASQPQH
TRBV7-2	TRBJ2-1	NA	ASSLALLVDEQF
TRBV6-6	TRBJ1-4	NA	ASSYARPTNEKLF
TRBV4-1	TRBJ2-5	TRBD1	ASSQGDRTQVETQY
TRBV6-5	TRBJ2-1	TRBD2	ASSYSASGTRQF
TRBV5-6	TRBJ1-3	NA	ASSALPAGNTIY
TRBV18	TRBJ1-1	TRBD1	ASSQGQNEGAF
TRBV6-6	TRBJ2-7	TRBD2	ASSYSGLAGGPPN
TRBV25-1	TRBJ2-2	TRBD2	ASSEFGGTIHTGELF
TRBV28	TRBJ2-3	NA	ASMAWVGTDTQY
TRBV6-6	TRBJ2-5	NA	ASSPSHGIQETQY
TRBV19	TRBJ1-5	TRBD1	ASSPGPGTGINQPQH
TRBV4-2	TRBJ2-5	NA	ASSQLQLQETQY
TRBV5-1	TRBJ1-4	NA	ASSLDWGYEEKLF
TRBV7-2	TRBJ2-1	NA	ASSRNQGIDEQF
TRBV11-3	TRBJ2-3	NA	ASSLGRGGGTDTQY